A single sample is the source of the 14 T cell receptor beta chains below, sequenced in a study of OX40 agonist ivuxolimab in advanced cancers. Here immunoSEQ multiplex PCR was the method, and the copy in TCRdb shows in-frame clones only, minus some. This table has approximately 41,000 clones, around 92% appearing once. This sample comprised CD4+ or CD8+ T cells sorted from blood, obtained in a trial of the OX40 agonist ivuxolimab. The receptors derive from an adult with an advanced solid tumor such as melanoma, head and neck, liver or kidney cancer.

As DNA, the CDR3 is TGCGCCAGCAGCTTGAAGGTCGAAAAAGGTGGCTACACCTTC. As protein: CASSLKVEKGGYTF. This chain uses TRBV5-1 with TRBJ1-2; the D is unclear. Germline values: CDR1 SGHRS, CDR2 YFSETQ. The CDR3 sequence is 14 residues long. V lost 1 base to trimming and J lost 7 bases, with 14 bases between them.

The chain employs TRBV5-1 and TRBJ1-4, with D unclear. Looked up from germline, CDR1 is SGHRS and CDR2 is YFSETQ. The CDR3 contains 14 residues. Deletions cut 0 bases from V and 8 bases from J, with 11 bases between. Here the CDR3 reads CASSLGNPGEKLFF. CDR3 nucleotide sequence: TGCGCCAGCAGCTTGGGAAATCCGGGAGAAAAACTGTTTTTT.

This chain uses TRBV6-5 with TRBJ2-1, with D unresolved. Germline V lookup: CDR1 MNHEY, CDR2 SVGAGI. Between the trimmed V and J ends, which lost 5 bases and 8 bases, there was a span of 19 bases. The CDR3 loop spans 15 amino acids. The CDR3 spells CASSPPGSNRDEQFF. The CDR3 nucleotides are TGTGCCAGCAGTCCCCCGGGCTCTAATAGGGATGAGCAGTTCTTC.

In its sample, this clone was seen a few times. The chain combines TRBV30 with TRBJ1-5, with no clear D. CDR1 GTSNPN and CDR2 SVGIG come from the germline V gene (reference sequence). This CDR3 has 13 residues. The germline V and J ends were trimmed by 4 bases and 0 bases, with 7 bases remaining between them. The CDR3 DNA reads TGTGCCTGGACAGAAGATAGCAATCAGCCCCAGCATTTT. This sequence encodes CAWTEDSNQPQHF.

V and J are TRBV7-3 and TRBJ2-2; D is possibly TRBD1 (5 bases). The CDR3 spans 17 residues. The V end lost 5 bases, the J end lost 6 bases, and 22 bases lay between the germline ends. Germline V gene lookup returns CDR1 SGHTA and CDR2 FQGTGA. In DNA form, the CDR3 reads TGTGCCAGCAGCGCCACAGGATTGAGGAACTTCGCCGGGGAGCTGTTTTTT. It translates to CASSATGLRNFAGELFF.

This chain connects TRBV4-2 to TRBJ2-5; D may match TRBD1 or TRBD2 (5 bases each). This CDR3 contains 13 residues. V lost 2 bases, J lost 4 bases, and 8 bases lay in between. Germline V lookup: CDR1 LGHNA, CDR2 YNFKEQ. DNA of the CDR3: TGTGCCAGCAGCCAATCGAGGGGAGAGACCCAGTACTTC. Its translation: CASSQSRGETQYF.

The DNA for the CDR3 is TGTGCCAGTACTACAGGGGAGAACGAGCAGTACTTC. Translated, it gives CASTTGENEQYF. V is TRBV6-1 and J is TRBJ2-7, with 7 positions matching TRBD1. There are 12 residues in the CDR3. Germline values: CDR1 MNHNS, CDR2 SASEGT. V shed 9 bases and J 5 bases; nucleotides not matched to a gene: 7.

The gene calls are TRBV5-1 and TRBJ2-3; D perhaps matches TRBD1 (6 bases). Germline CDR1 reads SGHRS; CDR2 reads YFSETQ. CDR3 length equals 16 residues. V shed 0 bases and J shed 1 base, with 12 bases lying between them. DNA for the CDR3: TGCGCCAGCAGCTTGGGGGGGCGAGGGGGCACAGATACGCAGTATTTT. Protein product: CASSLGGRGGTDTQYF.

V gene TRBV4-3 combines with J gene TRBJ2-5, with no clear D. Trimming took 0 bases from V and 0 from J, leaving 5 bases between them. Germline V gives CDR1 LGHNA, CDR2 YSLEER. The CDR3 spans 14 residues. The CDR3 coding sequence is TGCGCCAGCAGCCAAGAATTAAACCAAGAGACCCAGTACTTC. Protein product: CASSQELNQETQYF.

The V gene is TRBV5-1, the J gene TRBJ2-3, with 8 bases identical to TRBD1. The germline V gene has CDR1 SGHRS and CDR2 YFSETQ. Trimming cost V 2 bases and J 1 base; bases outside gene matches: 6. The CDR3 is 16 amino acids. In DNA form, the CDR3 reads TGCGCCAGCAGCTTCGCAGGACAGGGAGGCACAGATACGCAGTATTTT. Translation: CASSFAGQGGTDTQYF.

The chain combines TRBV5-1 with TRBJ2-5, with 15 bases identical to TRBD2. This CDR3 region has 18 residues. Germline CDR1 is SGHRS and CDR2 is YFSETQ. V gave up 0 bases and J gave up 2 bases; unmatched junction bases: 5. CDR3 DNA sequence: TGCGCCAGCAGCTTGGCCAGGACTAGCGGGGGGGGTCAAGAGACCCAGTACTTC. Protein: CASSLARTSGGGQETQYF.

The chain couples TRBV25-1 to TRBJ1-3, with D uncertain. V lost 4 bases to trimming and J lost 2 bases, with 9 bases between them. Germline CDR1 MGHDK, CDR2 SYGVNS. This CDR3 has 14 residues. The CDR3 DNA reads as TGTGCCAGCAGTGCCCCAGACACTGGAAACACCATATATTTT. The encoded protein is CASSAPDTGNTIYF.

The chain employs TRBV6-6 and TRBJ2-1, with TRBD1 as a possible D gene (6 bases). The V gene's germline CDR1 is MNHNY and CDR2 SVGAGI (reference sequence). CDR3 length equals 13 residues. V was pared by 7 bases and J by 4 bases, with 11 bases between. CDR3 nucleotides: TGTGCCAGCACAGTACAGGGATACAATGAGCAGTTCTTC. Residues: CASTVQGYNEQFF.

This chain joins TRBV4-3 and TRBJ2-4; 7 nucleotides match TRBD2. CDR3 size: 17 residues. Looked up from germline, CDR1 is LGHNA and CDR2 is YSLEER. The V gene end was trimmed by 1 base and the J gene end by 3 bases; junction bases not matched to a gene: 9. The DNA of the CDR3 is TGCGCCAGCAGCCAAGTGTGGGGGAGGGATAGCAAAAACATTCAGTACTTC. Translated, it gives CASSQVWGRDSKNIQYF.